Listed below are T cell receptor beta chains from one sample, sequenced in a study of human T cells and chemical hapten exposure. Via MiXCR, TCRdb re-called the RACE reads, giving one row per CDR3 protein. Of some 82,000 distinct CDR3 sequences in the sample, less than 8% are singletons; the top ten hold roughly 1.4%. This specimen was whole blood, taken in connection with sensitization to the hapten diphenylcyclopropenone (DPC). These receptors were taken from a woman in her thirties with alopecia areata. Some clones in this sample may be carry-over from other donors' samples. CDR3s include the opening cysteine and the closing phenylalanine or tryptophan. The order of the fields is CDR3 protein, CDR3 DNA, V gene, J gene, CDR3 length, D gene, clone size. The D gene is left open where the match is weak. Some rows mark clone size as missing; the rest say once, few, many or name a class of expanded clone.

CASSLGIAATRRREADTQYF	TGTGCCAGCAGCTTAGGGATAGCGGCTACCCGGCGGCGGGAGGCAGATACGCAGTATTTT	TRBV7-9	TRBJ2-3	20	TRBD2	many
CASSLDSRGTEAFF	TGTGCCAGCAGCTTGGACAGTCGTGGCACTGAAGCTTTCTTT	TRBV5-4	TRBJ1-1	14	-	-
CATSGGTGSYNEQFF	TGTGCCACCAGTGGGGGGACAGGGTCCTACAATGAGCAGTTCTTC	TRBV24-1	TRBJ2-1	15	TRBD1	-
CTSSPRTGGDSPLHF	TGCACCAGCAGCCCCAGGACAGGCGGGGATTCACCCCTCCACTTT	TRBV1	TRBJ1-6	15	-	many
CASSLADEQFF	TGTGCCAGCAGCTTAGCAGATGAGCAGTTCTTC	TRBV12-3/TRBV12-4	TRBJ2-1	11	-	many
CASTRDGSNYGYTF	TGTGCCAGTACCCGGGACGGTTCTAACTATGGCTACACCTTC	TRBV19	TRBJ1-2	14	-	many
CASRNTGGRRGYTF	TGTGCCAGCAGAAATACTGGGGGGCGGCGCGGCTACACCTTC	TRBV27	TRBJ1-2	14	-	many
CASSLTRQGAGELFF	TGTGCCAGCAGCTTAACGAGACAGGGTGCCGGGGAGCTGTTTTTT	TRBV7-3	TRBJ2-2	15	TRBD1	-
CASSQEPSGEGGGWADTQYF	TGCGCCAGCAGCCAAGAACCCTCGGGTGAGGGAGGCGGGTGGGCAGATACGCAGTATTTT	TRBV4-1	TRBJ2-3	20	-	few
CSVAEYPGQADEKLFF	TGCAGCGTTGCCGAATACCCGGGACAGGCGGACGAAAAACTGTTTTTT	TRBV29-1	TRBJ1-4	16	TRBD1	few
CASSPRLPTGNEQFF	TGCGCCAGCAGCCCACGGCTCCCCACCGGAAATGAGCAGTTCTTC	TRBV5-1	TRBJ2-1	15	-	few
CAWSGGGGYTF	TGTGCCTGGAGTGGGGGAGGAGGCTACACCTTC	TRBV30	TRBJ1-2	11	-	many
CSAQAGSSWQPQHF	TGCAGTGCTCAGGCAGGGTCCTCCTGGCAGCCCCAGCATTTT	TRBV20-1	TRBJ1-5	14	-	-
CSAMFDIEQFF	TGCAGTGCTATGTTCGACATTGAGCAGTTCTTC	TRBV20-1	TRBJ2-1	11	-	-
CASSPRGGGGGYTF	TGTGCCAGCAGCCCCCGAGGGGGGGGCGGTGGCTACACCTTC	TRBV7-2	TRBJ1-2	14	-	many
CSARELASYEQYF	TGCAGTGCTAGAGAACTAGCATCCTACGAGCAGTACTTC	TRBV20-1	TRBJ2-7	13	-	many
CASLFGTGELFF	TGTGCCAGCCTGTTCGGAACCGGGGAGCTGTTTTTT	TRBV2	TRBJ2-2	12	-	many
CASSLEDSATQYF	TGTGCTAGCAGCTTAGAGGACTCGGCAACCCAGTACTTC	TRBV7-7	TRBJ2-5	13	-	many
CASSPSQISGGTEAFF	TGTGCCAGCTCACCCTCACAGATTTCAGGGGGTACTGAAGCTTTCTTT	TRBV18	TRBJ1-1	16	TRBD1	many
CASSLGVWGQETQYF	TGCGCCAGCAGCTTGGGAGTCTGGGGGCAAGAGACCCAGTACTTC	TRBV5-1	TRBJ2-5	15	-	many
CSARAGTENQPQHF	TGCAGTGCTAGAGCCGGGACAGAGAATCAGCCCCAGCATTTT	TRBV20-1	TRBJ1-5	14	TRBD1	many
CASSLDRGGSGYTF	TGTGCCAGCAGCCTTGACAGGGGAGGGTCTGGCTACACCTTC	TRBV12-3/TRBV12-4	TRBJ1-2	14	TRBD1	-
CASTRAPWTEAFF	TGTGCCAGCACTCGCGCCCCGTGGACTGAAGCTTTCTTT	TRBV12-3/TRBV12-4	TRBJ1-1	13	-	many
CASSLTSGGYNEQFF	TGTGCCAGCAGCTTAACTAGCGGGGGGTACAATGAGCAGTTCTTC	TRBV5-4	TRBJ2-1	15	TRBD2	many
CAINSGDLSGNTIYF	TGTGCCATCAATTCGGGGGATCTCTCTGGAAACACCATATATTTT	TRBV10-3	TRBJ1-3	15	-	-
CSAPSTGQGTDTQYF	TGCAGTGCGCCATCCACGGGACAGGGGACAGATACGCAGTATTTT	TRBV20-1	TRBJ2-3	15	TRBD1	few
CASSGRTGEGEKLFF	TGTGCCAGCAGCGGGCGAACAGGGGAGGGGGAAAAACTGTTTTTT	TRBV7-9	TRBJ1-4	15	TRBD1	many
CAITWGGGEQFF	TGTGCCATCACATGGGGGGGGGGTGAGCAGTTCTTC	TRBV7-9	TRBJ2-1	12	TRBD2	many
CASSRETGGYTF	TGTGCCAGCAGCCGAGAGACAGGAGGCTACACCTTC	TRBV3-1	TRBJ1-2	12	-	many
CASSPGQDGNEKLFF	TGCGCCAGCAGCCCCGGACAGGATGGGAATGAAAAACTGTTTTTT	TRBV5-1	TRBJ1-4	15	TRBD1	few
CASSLLSAGYTF	TGTGCCAGCAGTCTCCTGTCTGCTGGCTACACCTTC	TRBV6-6	TRBJ1-2	12	-	many
CASSTIAGHTGELFF	TGTGCCAGCAGCACGATAGCGGGGCACACCGGGGAGCTGTTTTTT	TRBV7-2	TRBJ2-2	15	TRBD2	few
CASSLGTVEGEQYF	TGCGCCAGCAGCTTAGGGACCGTAGAGGGCGAGCAGTACTTC	TRBV5-1	TRBJ2-7	14	-	many
CASSLEVTEAFF	TGTGCCAGCAGCTTGGAGGTCACTGAAGCTTTCTTT	TRBV5-6	TRBJ1-1	12	-	-
CASSWADYGYTF	TGTGCCAGCAGCTGGGCAGACTATGGCTACACCTTC	TRBV6-2/TRBV6-3	TRBJ1-2	12	-	few